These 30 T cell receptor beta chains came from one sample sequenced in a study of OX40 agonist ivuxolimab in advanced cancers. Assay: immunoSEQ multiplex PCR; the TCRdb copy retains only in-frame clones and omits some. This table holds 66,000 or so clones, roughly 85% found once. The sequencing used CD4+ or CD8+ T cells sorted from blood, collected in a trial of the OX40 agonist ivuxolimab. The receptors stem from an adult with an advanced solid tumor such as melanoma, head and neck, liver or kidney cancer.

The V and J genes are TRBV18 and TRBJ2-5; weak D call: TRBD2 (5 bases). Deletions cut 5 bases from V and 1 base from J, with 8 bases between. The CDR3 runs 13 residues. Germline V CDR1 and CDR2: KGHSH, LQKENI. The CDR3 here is CASSLDFQETQYF. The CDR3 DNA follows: TGTGCCAGCTCATTGGACTTCCAAGAGACCCAGTACTTC.

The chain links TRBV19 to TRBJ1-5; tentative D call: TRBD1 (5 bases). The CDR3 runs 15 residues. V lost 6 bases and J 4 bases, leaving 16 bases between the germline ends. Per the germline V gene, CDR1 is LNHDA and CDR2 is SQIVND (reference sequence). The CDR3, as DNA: TGTGCCAGTAGCCTGGGACGGGGCGGGAATCAGCCCCAGCATTTT. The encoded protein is CASSLGRGGNQPQHF.

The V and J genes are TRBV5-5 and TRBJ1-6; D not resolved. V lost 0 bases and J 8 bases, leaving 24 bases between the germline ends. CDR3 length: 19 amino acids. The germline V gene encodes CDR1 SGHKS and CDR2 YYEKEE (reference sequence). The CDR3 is CASSLEVSGVITSHSPLHF. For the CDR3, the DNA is TGTGCCAGCAGCTTGGAGGTATCCGGGGTGATCACCTCACATTCACCCCTCCACTTT.

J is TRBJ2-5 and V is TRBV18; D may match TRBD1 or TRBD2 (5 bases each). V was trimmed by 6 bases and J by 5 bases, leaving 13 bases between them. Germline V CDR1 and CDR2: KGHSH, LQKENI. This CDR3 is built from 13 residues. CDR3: CASSSGRSETQYF. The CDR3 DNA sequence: TGTGCCAGCTCGTCAGGGAGATCGGAGACCCAGTACTTC.

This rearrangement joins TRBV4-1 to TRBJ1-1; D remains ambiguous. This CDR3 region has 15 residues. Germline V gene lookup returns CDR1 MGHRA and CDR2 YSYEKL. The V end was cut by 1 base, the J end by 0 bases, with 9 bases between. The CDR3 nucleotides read TGCGCCAGCAGCCAAGTGGGGATCATGAACACTGAAGCTTTCTTT. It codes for CASSQVGIMNTEAFF.

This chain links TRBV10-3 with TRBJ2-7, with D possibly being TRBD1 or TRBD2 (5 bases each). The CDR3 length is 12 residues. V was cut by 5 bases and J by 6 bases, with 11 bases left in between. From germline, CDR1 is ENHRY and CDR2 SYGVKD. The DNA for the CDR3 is TGTGCCATCAGTTCGGGACCAGGCGAGCAGTACTTC. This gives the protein CAISSGPGEQYF.

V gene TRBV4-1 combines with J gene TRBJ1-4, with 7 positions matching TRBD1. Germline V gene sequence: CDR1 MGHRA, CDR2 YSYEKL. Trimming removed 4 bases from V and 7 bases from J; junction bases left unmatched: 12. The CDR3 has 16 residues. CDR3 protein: CASSPGGGVRSEKLFF. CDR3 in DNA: TGCGCCAGCAGCCCAGGGGGGGGTGTCAGAAGTGAAAAACTGTTTTTT.

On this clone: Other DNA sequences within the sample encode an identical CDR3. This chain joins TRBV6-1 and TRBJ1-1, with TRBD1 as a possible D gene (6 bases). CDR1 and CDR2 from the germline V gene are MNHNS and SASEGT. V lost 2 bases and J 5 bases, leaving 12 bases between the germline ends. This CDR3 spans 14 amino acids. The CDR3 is CASSEPDRRTEAFF. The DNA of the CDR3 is TGTGCCAGCAGTGAACCGGACAGAAGGACTGAAGCTTTCTTT.

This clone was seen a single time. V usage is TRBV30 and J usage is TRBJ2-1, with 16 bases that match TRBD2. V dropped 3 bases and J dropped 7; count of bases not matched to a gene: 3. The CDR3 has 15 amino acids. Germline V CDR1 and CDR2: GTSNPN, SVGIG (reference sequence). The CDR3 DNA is TGTGCCTGGAGGCCGGGACTAGCGGGAGGGAATGAGCAGTTCTTC. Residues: CAWRPGLAGGNEQFF.

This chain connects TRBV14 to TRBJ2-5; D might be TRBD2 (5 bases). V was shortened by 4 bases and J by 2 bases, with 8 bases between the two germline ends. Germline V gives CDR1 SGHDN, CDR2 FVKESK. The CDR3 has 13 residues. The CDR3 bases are TGTGCCAGCAGCCGAGGACTTCAAGAGACCCAGTACTTC. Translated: CASSRGLQETQYF.

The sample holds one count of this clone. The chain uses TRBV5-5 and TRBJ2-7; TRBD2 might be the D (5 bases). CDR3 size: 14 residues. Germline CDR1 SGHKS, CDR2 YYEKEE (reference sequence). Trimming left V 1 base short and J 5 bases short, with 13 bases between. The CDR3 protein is CASSLNPGIHEQYF. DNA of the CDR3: TGTGCCAGCAGCTTGAATCCGGGAATTCACGAGCAGTACTTC.

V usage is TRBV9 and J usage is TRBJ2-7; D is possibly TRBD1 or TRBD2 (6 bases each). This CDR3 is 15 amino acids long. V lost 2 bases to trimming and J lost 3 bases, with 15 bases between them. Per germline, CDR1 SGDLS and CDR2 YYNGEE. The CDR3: CASSVGGAGIYEQYF. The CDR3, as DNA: TGTGCCAGCAGCGTCGGGGGCGCGGGAATCTACGAGCAGTACTTC.

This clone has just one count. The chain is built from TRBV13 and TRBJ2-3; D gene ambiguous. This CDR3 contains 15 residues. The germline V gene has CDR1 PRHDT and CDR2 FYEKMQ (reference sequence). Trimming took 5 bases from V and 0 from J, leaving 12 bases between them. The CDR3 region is CASSPRTASTDTQYF. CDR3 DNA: TGTGCCAGCAGCCCGAGGACGGCTAGCACAGATACGCAGTATTTT. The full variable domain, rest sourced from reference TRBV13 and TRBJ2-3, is AAGVIQSPRHLIKEKRETATLKCYPIPRHDTVYWYQQGPGQDPQFLISFYEKMQSDKGSIPDRFSAQQFSDYHSELNMSSLELGDSALYFCASSPRTASTDTQYFGPGTRLTVL.

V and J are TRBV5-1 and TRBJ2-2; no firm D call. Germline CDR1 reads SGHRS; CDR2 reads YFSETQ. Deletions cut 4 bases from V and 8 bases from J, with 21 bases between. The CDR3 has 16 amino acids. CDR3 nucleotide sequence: TGCGCCAGCAGCGCCGGACGAGCCTGGACGAGTGGGGAGCTGTTTTTT. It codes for CASSAGRAWTSGELFF.

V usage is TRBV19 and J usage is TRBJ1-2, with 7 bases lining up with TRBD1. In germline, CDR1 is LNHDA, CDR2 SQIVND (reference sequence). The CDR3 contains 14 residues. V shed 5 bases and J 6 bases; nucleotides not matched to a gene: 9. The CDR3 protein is CASSGFETGNGYTF. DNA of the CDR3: TGTGCCAGTAGTGGGTTCGAGACAGGGAATGGCTACACCTTC.

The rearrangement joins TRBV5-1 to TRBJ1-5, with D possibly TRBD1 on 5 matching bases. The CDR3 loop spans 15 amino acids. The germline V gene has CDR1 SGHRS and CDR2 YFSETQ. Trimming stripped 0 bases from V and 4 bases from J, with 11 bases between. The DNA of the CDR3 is TGCGCCAGCAGCTTGGGGGGCAGTATGAATCAGCCCCAGCATTTT. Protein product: CASSLGGSMNQPQHF.

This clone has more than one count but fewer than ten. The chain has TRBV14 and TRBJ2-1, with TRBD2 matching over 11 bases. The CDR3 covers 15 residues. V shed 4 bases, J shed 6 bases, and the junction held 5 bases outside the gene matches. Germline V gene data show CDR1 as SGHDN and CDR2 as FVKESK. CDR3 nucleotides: TGTGCCAGCAGCCCCTCTAGCGGGGGGATCAATGAGCAGTTCTTC. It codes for CASSPSSGGINEQFF.

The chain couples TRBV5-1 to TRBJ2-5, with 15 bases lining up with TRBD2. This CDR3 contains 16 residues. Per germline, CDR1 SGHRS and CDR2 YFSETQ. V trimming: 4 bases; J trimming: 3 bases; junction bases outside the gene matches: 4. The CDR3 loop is CASSRGLAGGKETQYF. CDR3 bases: TGCGCCAGCAGCCGGGGACTAGCGGGAGGTAAAGAGACCCAGTACTTC.

CDR3 sequence (DNA): TGCGCCAGCAGCTTGTCTCCGGGACAGGGTGTGTACGAGCAGTACTTC. It yields the protein CASSLSPGQGVYEQYF. This rearrangement joins TRBV5-1 to TRBJ2-7; 9 bases are shared with TRBD1. The germline gives CDR1 SGHRS, CDR2 YFSETQ. There are 16 residues in the CDR3. The V and J ends lost 1 base and 4 bases, in that order; junction bases with no gene match: 9.

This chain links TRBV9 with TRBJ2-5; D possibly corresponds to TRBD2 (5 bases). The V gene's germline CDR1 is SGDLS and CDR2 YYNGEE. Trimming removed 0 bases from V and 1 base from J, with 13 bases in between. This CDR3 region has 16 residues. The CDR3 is CASSVGAGGRQETQYF. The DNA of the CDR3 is TGTGCCAGCAGCGTAGGGGCGGGTGGCCGCCAAGAGACCCAGTACTTC.

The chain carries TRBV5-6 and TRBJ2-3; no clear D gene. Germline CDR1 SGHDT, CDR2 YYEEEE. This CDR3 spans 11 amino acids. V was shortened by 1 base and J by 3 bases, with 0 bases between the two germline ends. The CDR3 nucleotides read TGTGCCAGCAGCTTGACAGATACGCAGTATTTT. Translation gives CASSLTDTQYF.

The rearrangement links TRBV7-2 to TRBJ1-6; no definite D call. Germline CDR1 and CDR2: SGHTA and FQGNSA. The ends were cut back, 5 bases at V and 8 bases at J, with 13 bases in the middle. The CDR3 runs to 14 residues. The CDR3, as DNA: TGTGCCAGCAGCCTACTTCCTTGGGATTCACCCCTCCACTTT. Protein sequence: CASSLLPWDSPLHF.

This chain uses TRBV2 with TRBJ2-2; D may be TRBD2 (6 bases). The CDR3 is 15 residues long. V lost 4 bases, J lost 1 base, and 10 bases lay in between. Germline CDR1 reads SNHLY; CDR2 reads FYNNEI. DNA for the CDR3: TGTGCCAGCAGTGCGTATAGCGGGAACACCGGGGAGCTGTTTTTT. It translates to CASSAYSGNTGELFF.

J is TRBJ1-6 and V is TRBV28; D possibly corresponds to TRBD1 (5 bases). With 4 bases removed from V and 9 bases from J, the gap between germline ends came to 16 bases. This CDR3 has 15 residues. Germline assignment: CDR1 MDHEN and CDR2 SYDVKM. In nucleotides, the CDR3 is TGTGCCAGCAGTTCCTTCCGGGGGGTGGTTTCACCCCTCCACTTT. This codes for CASSSFRGVVSPLHF.

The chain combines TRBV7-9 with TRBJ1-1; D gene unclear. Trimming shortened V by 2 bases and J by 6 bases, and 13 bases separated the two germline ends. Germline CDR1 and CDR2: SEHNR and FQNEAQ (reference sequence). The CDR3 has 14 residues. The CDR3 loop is CASSLNSFVSEAFF. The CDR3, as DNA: TGTGCCAGCAGCTTAAACAGTTTTGTTTCTGAAGCTTTCTTT.

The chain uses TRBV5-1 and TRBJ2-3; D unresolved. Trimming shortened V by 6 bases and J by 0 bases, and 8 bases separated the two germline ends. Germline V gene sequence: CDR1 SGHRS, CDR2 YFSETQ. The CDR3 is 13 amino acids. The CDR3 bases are TGCGCCAGCAACGGAGCTAGCACAGATACGCAGTATTTT. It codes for CASNGASTDTQYF.

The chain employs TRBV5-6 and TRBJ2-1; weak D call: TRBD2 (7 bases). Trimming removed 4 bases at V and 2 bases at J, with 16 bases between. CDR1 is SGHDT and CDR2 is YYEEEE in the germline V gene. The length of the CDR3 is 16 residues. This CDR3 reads CASSRLGGLTYNEQFF. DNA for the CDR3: TGTGCCAGCAGCCGGTTGGGGGGGCTTACCTACAATGAGCAGTTCTTC.

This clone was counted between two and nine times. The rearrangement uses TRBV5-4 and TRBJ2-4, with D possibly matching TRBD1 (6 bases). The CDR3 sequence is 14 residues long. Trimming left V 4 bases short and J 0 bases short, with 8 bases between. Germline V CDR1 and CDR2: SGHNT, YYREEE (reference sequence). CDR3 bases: TGTGCCAGCAGCCTACAGGGAGCCAAAAACATTCAGTACTTC. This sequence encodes CASSLQGAKNIQYF.

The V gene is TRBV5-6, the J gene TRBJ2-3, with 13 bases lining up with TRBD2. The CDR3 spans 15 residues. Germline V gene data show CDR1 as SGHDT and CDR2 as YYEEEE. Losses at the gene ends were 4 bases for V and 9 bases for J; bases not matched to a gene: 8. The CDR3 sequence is CASSLRLAGGPTQYF. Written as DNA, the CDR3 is TGTGCCAGCAGCCTTCGACTAGCGGGGGGACCGACGCAGTATTTT.

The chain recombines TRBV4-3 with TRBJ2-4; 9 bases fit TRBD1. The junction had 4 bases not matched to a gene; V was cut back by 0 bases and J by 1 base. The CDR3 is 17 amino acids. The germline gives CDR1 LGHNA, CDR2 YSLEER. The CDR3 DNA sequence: TGCGCCAGCAGCCAAGATAGAGGGACAGGGGCCAAAAACATTCAGTACTTC. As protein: CASSQDRGTGAKNIQYF.